The 26 T cell receptor beta chains given below trace back to one sample, sequenced in a study of T-cell memory formation after mild COVID-19. TCRdb passed the 5' RACE reads through MiXCR, listing each CDR3 protein once. The sample lists 350,000 to 450,000 distinct CDR3 sequences; approximately 27% were seen once. Sequenced sample: PBMCs or a T cell subset sorted from them (not recorded which). Receptor source: an adult woman who had mild COVID-19 (a few samples of this study predate the infection). Cell type and time point are not known.

This clonotype was counted only a few times. This chain connects TRBV29-1 to TRBJ1-1, with 10 positions matching TRBD1. This CDR3 has 12 residues. Losses at the gene ends were 3 bases for V and 11 bases for J; bases not matched to a gene: 6. CDR1 SQVTM and CDR2 ANQGSEA come from the germline V gene. As DNA, the CDR3 is TGCAGCGTTGAGACAGGGGGCGCGAGCGCTTTCTTT. Translation gives CSVETGGASAFF.

The rearrangement uses TRBV24-1 and TRBJ2-3; D is uncertain. The germline V and J ends were trimmed by 5 bases and 2 bases, with 7 bases remaining between them. The CDR3 sequence is 13 residues long. The V gene's germline CDR1 is KGHDR and CDR2 SFDVKD. The CDR3 DNA is TGTGCCACCAGTGGGGGTCTCACAGATACGCAGTATTTT. Protein: CATSGGLTDTQYF.

Turning to this clonotype: This could be a read error, since a much larger clone is one nucleotide away. The chain joins TRBV20-1 to TRBJ1-1; the D is unclear. CDR3 length: 13 residues. Trimming took 3 bases from V and 4 from J, leaving 12 bases between them. CDR1 is DFQATT and CDR2 is SNEGSKA in the germline V gene (reference sequence). The CDR3 sequence: CSASSGYPTEAFF. The CDR3, as DNA: TGCAGTGCTAGCTCGGGTTACCCCACTGAAGCTTTCTTT.

There are a few counts of this clonotype. This chain uses TRBV11-3 with TRBJ2-1; 13 nucleotides line up with TRBD2. The J segment lost 6 bases and the V segment lost 6 bases, leaving 8 bases of the junction unmatched. Germline V gene sequence: CDR1 SGHNT, CDR2 YENEEA. This CDR3 is built from 16 residues. CDR3 coding DNA: TGTGCCAGCAGTCCCGCCGGGACTAGCGGGACCAATGAGCAGTTCTTC. The encoded protein is CASSPAGTSGTNEQFF.

The J gene is TRBJ1-1, the V gene TRBV18; D uncertain. CDR1 is KGHSH and CDR2 is LQKENI in the germline V gene. The V and J ends lost 2 bases and 0 bases respectively, with 7 bases between them. CDR3 size: 14 residues. The CDR3 DNA follows: TGTGCCAGCTCACCAACGACACTGAACACTGAAGCTTTCTTT. The encoded protein is CASSPTTLNTEAFF.

The rearrangement uses TRBV12-3 or TRBV12-4 and TRBJ2-7; D may be TRBD1 (6 bases). V was shortened by 3 bases and J by 3 bases, with 12 bases between the two germline ends. This CDR3 is built from 14 residues. In DNA form, the CDR3 reads TGTGCCAGCAGTTTCGGGACAAGATACTACGAGCAGTACTTC. This translates into CASSFGTRYYEQYF.

The chain links TRBV5-1 to TRBJ1-2; 8 bases map to TRBD1. This CDR3 region has 17 residues. J was trimmed by 5 bases and V by 3 bases; bases with no gene match: 15. From germline, CDR1 is SGHRS and CDR2 YFSETQ. The CDR3: CASSSRPGQVVLYGYTF. The DNA of the CDR3 is TGCGCCAGCAGCTCCCGCCCGGGACAGGTCGTCCTGTATGGCTACACCTTC.

In its sample, this clonotype was seen a few times. The chain couples TRBV9 to TRBJ2-2, with D maybe TRBD2 (5 bases). Trimming took 3 bases from V and 8 from J, leaving 14 bases between them. The CDR3 has 14 amino acids. Germline V gives CDR1 SGDLS, CDR2 YYNGEE. The DNA of the CDR3 is TGTGCCAGCAGCGAGGAGGCTACCACGGGGGAGCTGTTTTTT. Amino acid sequence: CASSEEATTGELFF.

In this sample, this clonotype turned up a few times. The gene calls are TRBV2 and TRBJ1-6, with a tentative D call TRBD1 (6 bases). CDR1 and CDR2 from the germline V gene are SNHLY and FYNNEI. This CDR3 has 15 amino acids. V was pared by 4 bases and J by 5 bases, with 12 bases between. The CDR3 coding sequence is TGTGCCAGCAGTGTTCAGGGGTCTGATAATTCACCCCTCCACTTT. This gives the protein CASSVQGSDNSPLHF.

The chain joins TRBV3-1 to TRBJ1-5, with D uncertain. Trimming removed 9 bases at V and 4 bases at J, with 10 bases between. The CDR3 has 12 amino acids. Germline V gene data show CDR1 as LGHDT and CDR2 as YNNKEL (reference sequence). The CDR3 DNA is TGTGCCAGTGCATTCCAAAATCAGCCCCAGCATTTT. Encoded protein: CASAFQNQPQHF.

J is TRBJ2-1 and V is TRBV4-3, with 8 bases that match TRBD2. The germline CDR1 and CDR2 sequences are LGHNA and YSLEER. The CDR3 has 15 amino acids. The V and J ends lost 4 bases and 6 bases, in that order; junction bases with no gene match: 8. The CDR3 is CASSLGGRLGNEQFF. As DNA, the CDR3 is TGCGCCAGCAGCCTAGGCGGGAGGTTAGGCAATGAGCAGTTCTTC.

This rearrangement joins TRBV7-2 to TRBJ2-3; 14 bases are a match to TRBD2. This CDR3 has 16 residues. Trimming cost V 4 bases and J 6 bases; bases outside gene matches: 6. The germline V gene has CDR1 SGHTA and CDR2 FQGNSA. The CDR3 bases are TGTGCCAGCAGCTACCCCGGGACTAGCGGGAGTGATACGCAGTATTTT. Translating gives CASSYPGTSGSDTQYF.

This clonotype was recorded a few times. V and J are TRBV6-5 and TRBJ2-3; 9 bases are shared with TRBD2. J lost 5 bases, V lost 2 bases, and 5 bases had no gene match. The length of the CDR3 is 15 residues. Germline CDR1 and CDR2: MNHEY and SVGAGI. The CDR3 spells CASSYGGGRGDTQYF. CDR3 bases: TGTGCCAGCAGTTACGGGGGCGGGAGGGGAGATACGCAGTATTTT.

This clonotype was detected a few times. The V gene is TRBV25-1, the J gene TRBJ2-7, with a weak D call TRBD1 (6 bases). The CDR3 length is 14 residues. Trimming stripped 5 bases from V and 1 base from J, with 12 bases between. Germline V lookup: CDR1 MGHDK, CDR2 SYGVNS. CDR3 sequence reads: CASSPQGWSYEQYF. For the CDR3, the DNA is TGTGCCAGCAGTCCGCAGGGGTGGTCCTACGAGCAGTACTTC.

This clonotype has more than one count but fewer than ten. V gene TRBV5-1 combines with J gene TRBJ2-5; no definite D call. Germline-derived CDR1 and CDR2 are SGHRS and YFSETQ. The CDR3 totals 14 residues. The ends were cut back, 0 bases at V and 2 bases at J, with 8 bases in the middle. The DNA for the CDR3 is TGCGCCAGCAGCTTGGGCCTTATACAAGAGACCCAGTACTTC. Translation gives CASSLGLIQETQYF.

The V gene is TRBV5-5, the J gene TRBJ2-1; no reliable D call. The length of the CDR3 is 12 residues. V was clipped by 7 bases and J by 10 bases, with 15 bases between them. Per the germline V gene, CDR1 is SGHKS and CDR2 is YYEKEE (reference sequence). Here the CDR3 reads CASSSSGPEQFF. The CDR3 DNA reads TGTGCCAGCTCATCGTCCGGGCCGGAGCAGTTCTTC.

The chain uses TRBV7-9 and TRBJ1-5; D gene ambiguous. The CDR3 is made up of 20 amino acids. V was shortened by 6 bases and J by 4 bases, with 31 bases between the two germline ends. Germline V CDR1 and CDR2: SEHNR, FQNEAQ (reference sequence). The CDR3 DNA follows: TGTGCCAGCAGTCAGACCCCGACTACCCAAAGAACGACGGGGAATCAGCCCCAGCATTTT. Translation gives CASSQTPTTQRTTGNQPQHF.

This clonotype was seen more than once but under ten times. V is TRBV5-6 and J is TRBJ2-1, with 8 bases lining up with TRBD2. Germline CDR1 and CDR2: SGHDT and YYEEEE. CDR3 length equals 11 residues. V lost 3 bases, J lost 14 bases, and 4 bases stayed unmatched. The CDR3, as DNA: TGTGCCAGCAGCTCCGGGACTAGGAAGTTCTTC. The encoded protein is CASSSGTRKFF.

The chain is built from TRBV29-1 and TRBJ2-1, with D maybe TRBD2 (5 bases). The germline V gene encodes CDR1 SQVTM and CDR2 ANQGSEA. The V gene lost 7 bases and the J gene lost 2 bases, with 9 bases spanning the gap. This CDR3 has 12 residues. CDR3 nucleotide sequence: TGCAGCGGGGAGAGGACCTACAATGAGCAGTTCTTC. Translated, it gives CSGERTYNEQFF.

This clonotype was observed a handful of times. This chain connects TRBV28 to TRBJ2-1; 15 bases fit TRBD2. The V gene's germline CDR1 is MDHEN and CDR2 SYDVKM. Unmatched junction bases numbered 10, after V lost 5 bases and J lost 5 bases. The CDR3 has 18 amino acids. CDR3 amino acids: CASSPRGLAGGYDNEQFF. The CDR3 DNA sequence: TGTGCCAGCAGTCCGCGCGGACTAGCGGGGGGGTATGACAATGAGCAGTTCTTC.

This chain connects TRBV7-2 to TRBJ2-2; possible D gene TRBD1, 6 bases. Trimming took off 6 bases at V and 0 bases at J, with 11 bases between the two ends. In germline, CDR1 is SGHTA, CDR2 FQGNSA. The CDR3 covers 15 residues. As DNA, the CDR3 is TGTGCCAGCAGATACTACAGGGCGAACACCGGGGAGCTGTTTTTT. This translates into CASRYYRANTGELFF.

This clonotype appeared a single time. V usage is TRBV12-3 or TRBV12-4 and J usage is TRBJ1-1; 7 nucleotides align to TRBD1. V shed 3 bases, J shed 11 bases, and the junction held 9 bases outside the gene matches. This CDR3 region has 13 residues. CDR3 amino acids: CASSFRAQGEAFF. For the CDR3, the DNA is TGTGCCAGCAGTTTTCGGGCTCAGGGGGAGGCTTTCTTT.

The chain combines TRBV12-3 or TRBV12-4 with TRBJ1-1; 8 nucleotides match TRBD1. There are 15 residues in the CDR3. J was trimmed by 0 bases and V by 6 bases; bases with no gene match: 6. CDR3: CASSERQGLNTEAFF. The CDR3 region has the DNA TGTGCCAGCAGCGAGAGACAGGGGCTGAACACTGAAGCTTTCTTT.

The V call is TRBV29-1, the J call TRBJ2-1; D not resolved. The germline CDR1 and CDR2 sequences are SQVTM and ANQGSEA. Trimming stripped 7 bases from V and 3 bases from J, with 16 bases between. This CDR3 region has 14 residues. CDR3 residues: CSASSRVDYNEQFF. The CDR3 DNA follows: TGCAGCGCCAGCTCTCGCGTGGACTACAATGAGCAGTTCTTC.

This clonotype was seen more than once but under ten times. The genes are TRBV4-1 and TRBJ2-7; D is possibly TRBD1 (6 bases). Trimming removed 6 bases at V and 2 bases at J, with 14 bases between. Germline V gives CDR1 MGHRA, CDR2 YSYEKL. This CDR3 region has 14 residues. The CDR3 region is CASRPIQGPYEQYF. DNA of the CDR3: TGCGCCAGCAGACCAATACAGGGTCCCTACGAGCAGTACTTC.

This clonotype was counted between two and nine times. J is TRBJ2-3 and V is TRBV6-6; 7 nucleotides match TRBD2. V lost 4 bases, J lost 2 bases, and 6 bases stayed unmatched. The CDR3 is made up of 15 amino acids. Germline V gene data show CDR1 as MNHNY and CDR2 as SVGAGI (reference sequence). CDR3 nucleotides: TGTGCCAGCAGTTCCAGCGGGAAATACACAGATACGCAGTATTTT. Translated, it gives CASSSSGKYTDTQYF.